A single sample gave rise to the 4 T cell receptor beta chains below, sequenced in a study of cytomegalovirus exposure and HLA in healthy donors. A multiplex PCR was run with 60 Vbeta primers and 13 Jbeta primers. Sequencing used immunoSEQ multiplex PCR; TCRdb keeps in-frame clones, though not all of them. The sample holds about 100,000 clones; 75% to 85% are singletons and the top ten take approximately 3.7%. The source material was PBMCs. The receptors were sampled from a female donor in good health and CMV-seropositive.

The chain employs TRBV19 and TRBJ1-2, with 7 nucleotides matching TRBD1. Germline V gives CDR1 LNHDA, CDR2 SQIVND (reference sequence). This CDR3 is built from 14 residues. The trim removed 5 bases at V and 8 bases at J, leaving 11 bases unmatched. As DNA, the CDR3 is TGTGCCAGTAGTCGAGACAGGGTGTCAGGAGGCTACACCTTC. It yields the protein CASSRDRVSGGYTF.

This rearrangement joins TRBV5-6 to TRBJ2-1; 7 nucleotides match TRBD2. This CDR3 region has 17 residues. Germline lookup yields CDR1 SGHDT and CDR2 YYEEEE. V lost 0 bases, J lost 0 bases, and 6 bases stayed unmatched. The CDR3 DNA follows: TGTGCCAGCAGCTTGGTCGCTAGCGGTCGCTCCTACAATGAGCAGTTCTTC. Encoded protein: CASSLVASGRSYNEQFF.

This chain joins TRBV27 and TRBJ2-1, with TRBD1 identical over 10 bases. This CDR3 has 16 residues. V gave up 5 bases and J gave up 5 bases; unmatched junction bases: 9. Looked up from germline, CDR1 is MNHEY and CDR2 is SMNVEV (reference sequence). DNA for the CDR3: TGTGCCAGCAGTCTGCAGTGGACAGGGGGTGACAATGAGCAGTTCTTC. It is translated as CASSLQWTGGDNEQFF.

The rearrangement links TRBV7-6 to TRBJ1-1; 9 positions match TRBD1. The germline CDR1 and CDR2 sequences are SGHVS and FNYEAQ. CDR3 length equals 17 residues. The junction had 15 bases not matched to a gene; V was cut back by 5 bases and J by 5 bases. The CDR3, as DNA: TGTGCCAGCAGCCCCCAACCGGGACAGGGAATAACGACTGAAGCTTTCTTT. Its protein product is CASSPQPGQGITTEAFF.